This T cell receptor (beta chain) was sequenced during a study of cytomegalovirus exposure and HLA in healthy donors. Regarding the study as a whole: In a later analysis, CMV-associated beta chains were mostly HLA-associated, it appeared. Most subjects had HLA-A and HLA-B alleles reportedly predicted accurately by TCR beta sequences.

On this clone: Its antigen is currently unknown.

The PCR employed 60 Vbeta primers together with 13 Jbeta primers. Here immunoSEQ multiplex PCR was the method, and the copy in TCRdb shows in-frame clones only, minus some. This listing includes roughly 34,000 clones. This CDR3 region has 14 residues. With 0 bases clipped from V and 11 bases from J, the junction kept 6 bases outside the gene matches. Germline CDR1 is SGHDT and CDR2 is YYEEEE. V usage is TRBV5-6 and J usage is TRBJ2-1, with 9 nucleotides matching TRBD2. The clonotype comes from a woman aged 40 to 50 in good health and CMV-seropositive. The material sequenced was PBMCs. CDR3 nucleotide sequence: TGTGCCAGCAGCTTGGCGCTAGCGGGAACAAAGCAGTTCTTC. Its translation: CASSLALAGTKQFF. The entire variable domain, with the rest obtained from reference TRBV5-6 and TRBJ2-1, is as follows: DAGVTQSPTHLIKTRGQQVTLRCSPKSGHDTVSWYQQALGQGPQFIFQYYEEEERQRGNFPDRFSGHQFPNYSSELNVNALLLGDSALYLCASSLALAGTKQFFGPGTRLTVL.